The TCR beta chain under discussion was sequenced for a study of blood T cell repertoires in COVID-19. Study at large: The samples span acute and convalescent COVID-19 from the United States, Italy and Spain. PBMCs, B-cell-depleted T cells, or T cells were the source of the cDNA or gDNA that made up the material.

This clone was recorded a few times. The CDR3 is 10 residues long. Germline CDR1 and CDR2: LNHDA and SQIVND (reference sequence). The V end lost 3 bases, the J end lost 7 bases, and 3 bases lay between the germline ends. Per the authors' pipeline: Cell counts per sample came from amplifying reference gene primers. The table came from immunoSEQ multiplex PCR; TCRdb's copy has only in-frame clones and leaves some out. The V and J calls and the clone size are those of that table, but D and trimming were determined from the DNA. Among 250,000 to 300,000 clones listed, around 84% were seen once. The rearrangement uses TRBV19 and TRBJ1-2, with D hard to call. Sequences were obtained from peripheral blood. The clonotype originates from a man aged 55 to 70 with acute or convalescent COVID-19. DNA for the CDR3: TGTGCCAGTAGTATTAGTGGCTACACCTTC. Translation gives CASSISGYTF. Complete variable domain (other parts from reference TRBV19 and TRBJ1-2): DGGITQSPKYLFRKEGQNVTLSCEQNLNHDAMYWYRQDPGQGLRLIYYSQIVNDFQKGDIAEGYSVSREKKESFPLTVTSAQKNPTAFYLCASSISGYTFGSGTRLTVV.